This T cell receptor beta chain was captured by sequencing in a study of cytomegalovirus exposure and HLA in healthy donors (dated by TCRdb to 2015 to 2018). Background for the entire study: An earlier analysis of approximately 550 of the donors reported 276 Gb of sequence data and more than 90 million unique TCR beta sequences from around 200 million T cells. The number of typed donors differed by locus: roughly 620-640 for A, B, C, DRB1 and DQB1; 500 to 550 for DQA1; approximately 600 for DPA1; and 450 to 480 for DPB1. Class I and class II HLA loci were covered by the typing at four-digit resolution. About five DR-DQ haplotypes were treated as single units for association and clustering because of strong linkage in the cohort. Among roughly 370 genotyped donors of the cohort, an average of 235,054 unique TCR beta nucleotide sequences were sequenced per donor, 15% to 20% of them non-productive. The study used immunosequencing to profile the T cell repertoires of about 670 subjects and linked those repertoires to cytomegalovirus serostatus. The study aimed to test whether signatures of past pathogen exposure could be identified by cataloging public T cell receptors. A separate validation cohort of over a hundred different subjects was used in addition to the approximately 640-subject first cohort. Among the approximately 400 genotyped donors, approximately 76% belonged to the genetic ancestry cluster associated with self-reported Caucasian donors. In an earlier analysis of a few hundred of the donors, high-throughput TCR beta sequencing was used to judge whether each TCR beta V gene segment behaved as functional or pseudogenic. An early release that covered several hundred HLA-typed donors contained around 330 gigabases of sequencing data and tens of millions of unique TCR sequences. Donor age, sex, ethnicity and CMV serostatus were collected together with the repertoire data. To predict cytomegalovirus infection status, the study combined high-throughput TCR immunosequencing, statistical association of individual TCRs with disease status, and machine learning. A later analysis re-analyzed previously published TCR beta repertoires from hundreds of donors and added high-resolution HLA genotyping to study TCR occurrence patterns. Rather than using new phenotypic data, the later analysis identified candidate immune exposures from TCR beta sequences and from how often those sequences occurred across donors. All discovery cohort repertoires had been generated on a single sequencing platform. A later genetic analysis took genome-wide SNP genotypes for 398 of the 666 donors and used that subset as a discovery cohort. What the study reported, not specific to this receptor: Linkage disequilibrium might explain the correlated functional status among segregating V segments, but an unknown experimental factor could not be ruled out. In a later analysis, the rate of TCR association differed among HLA loci, with DRB1 alleles having the most associated TCRs and HLA-C alleles having the fewest. In a later analysis, most CMV-associated TCR beta chains were found to appear HLA-restricted, with HLA associations seemingly driven largely by CMV exposure. A further reported finding was that TCR beta sequences accurately predicted the HLA-A and HLA-B alleles for most subjects in the first cohort. The classifier was reported to diagnose cytomegalovirus status with high specificity and sensitivity in both the original and validation cohorts. The cohort was sequenced for TCR beta chains only, and without alpha or paired-chain data the features that could be detected were limited. Because HLA typing was missing for some donors at each locus, association tests included only the typed subset. In the study, about 150 TCR beta chains were listed as associated with cytomegalovirus. A cluster of highly shared sequence variants was judged likely to be a technical artifact of the sequencing pipeline. The authors suggested that the approach could potentially be generalized to other disease states and immunological phenotypes. The presence/absence analyses assumed that sequencing depth was roughly uniform across donors, and that assumption may not be true. About 17 rarely observed V segments, including chromosome 9 orphons, were excluded from the earlier analysis of approximately 600 of the donors because counts were too low. Most TCR sequences were observed very rarely across donors, whereas some public TCRs were present in many individuals. In vitro tests confirmed that three of the cytomegalovirus-associated TCR beta chains recognize cytomegalovirus antigens. An earlier analysis of around 600 of the donors showed that most TCR beta V segments appeared in productive rearrangements either about 87% or about 30% of the time, which broadly matched IMGT annotations. In a later genetic analysis, fewer N-insertions in productive TCRs were reported among donors in an Asian-associated ancestry cluster than the 666-donor mean. Strong co-occurrence of HLA alleles, especially DR and DQ, made assigning TCR associations to individual alleles difficult. The only immune exposure information available for the cohort was CMV serostatus. In a later analysis, several top co-occurrence clusters were reported to appear linked to parvovirus B19, influenza, CMV and Epstein-Barr virus. Because the 87-base-pair reads could not distinguish some IMGT-functional V segments, including TRBV6-2 and TRBV6-3, those segments were excluded. In a later analysis, HLA-associated TCR beta chains were found to be more clonally expanded and to have lower generation probabilities than equally common non-associated chains. A later genetic analysis associated a missense DCLRE1C variant with V-gene and J-gene trimming of TCR beta chains, and an independent cohort replicated the association. Specific HLA alleles were associated with more than 15,000 TCR beta sequences at a false discovery rate of 0.05 in a later analysis.

To note about this clone: Its binding antigen is unknown. No base-level quality is on record; no much larger clone is a single base apart.

From the cysteine up to the phenylalanine, the CDR3 has a length of 16 residues. Solely the CDR3 DNA is kept, with 48 bases framed from the first base. The germline V gene yields ENHRY for CDR1 and SYGVKD for CDR2. The cohort was made up of approximately 670 healthy bone marrow donors. All cohort members were sampled while nominally healthy, although unrecorded immune exposures were likely present. The donor was CMV seropositive and was included in the group of 290 or so seropositive cohort members. A peripheral blood sample was provided by each donor, and peripheral blood mononuclear cells were used for TCR beta sequencing. Genomic DNA extraction from the blood cell samples was performed with the Qiagen DNeasy Blood Extraction Kit. The receptor library was made with the immunoSEQ multiplex PCR assay. The multiplex PCR relied on a mix of 60 forward primers for TCR Vbeta segments and 13 reverse primers for TCR Jbeta segments. Amplification of the CDR3 region of rearranged TCR beta genes was performed with a multiplex PCR assay on genomic DNA. The amplified TCR beta libraries were sequenced on the Illumina HiSeq System as 87-base-pair reads. Turning to the authors' computational methods: In a later analysis, some 80 million unique TCR beta chains were counted across the 650 to 750 repertoires, and roughly 11 million of these chains were shared by at least two donors. To remove PCR and sequencing errors, raw reads were error-corrected and collapsed into unique sequences using a nearest-neighbor algorithm that merged closely related sequences. Alignment of CDR3 sequences to IMGT reference sequences was used to assign V, D and J gene segments. Each retained sequence needed at least a six-nucleotide match to both a V gene segment and a J gene segment. Rearrangements were called productive when the CDR3 lacked stop codons and stayed in frame with V and J; all others were non-productive. Following IMGT convention, CDR3 was defined as the stretch from the second conserved V-encoded cysteine up to the conserved J-encoded phenylalanine. The earlier analysis of about 610 of the donors excluded sequences that lacked an unambiguous match to a single V gene segment. In an earlier analysis of a few hundred of the donors, V segments were called functional above 56.7% productive rearrangements and were called segregating when the between-donor standard deviation exceeded 5%. A statistical classification framework was built to diagnose cytomegalovirus status from the catalog of TCR beta chain sequences. V and J gene assignment, in a later analysis, came from comparing TCR nucleotide sequences with IMGT/GENE-DB human TR gene sequences. A later analysis assigned CDR3 sequences and most-parsimonious VDJ recombination scenarios with the TCRdist pipeline. In a later analysis, each TCR beta chain was defined by its CDR3 amino acid sequence together with its V-gene family, and reads lacking a unique V-gene family were excluded. A later analysis removed 500 to 600 highly shared, low-generation-probability nucleotide sequences to deal with suspected cross-contamination and a sequencing artifact. For each public chain, a later analysis derived a clonal expansion index from normalized ranks of inferred template counts within each repertoire. In a later analysis, generation probabilities were computed using a VDJ recombination model fitted to out-of-frame rearrangements, and the results were checked against IGoR. A later analysis scored TCR-TCR, TCR-HLA and TCR-CMV co-occurrence with hypergeometric tests, applying a repertoire-size bias correction to TCR pairs. To estimate false discovery rates, a later analysis permuted the HLA or CMV assignments 20 times. In a later analysis, co-occurring TCRs were grouped using DBSCAN, with TCRdist sequence similarity added in when clustering inside HLA-allele-positive subsets. Repertoires with fewer than 30,000 or more than 120,000 public chains were left out of co-occurrence clustering, as were a handful of repertoires with anomalous nucleotide sharing. TCRdb obtained this table from immuneACCESS and retained in-frame rearrangements with V and J assigned. These tables miss some clones; where compared with another copy, unresolved V genes account for less than half of the shortfall, and the remainder is unexplained. That table is the source of V, J and clone size, and D and trimming were worked out from the DNA. The sample contains approximately 280,000 clones, 80% to 90% of them found a single time. The ten largest clonotypes hold roughly 4% of the sample.

The rearranged chain carries TRBV10-3 and TRBJ2-5; a tentative D match to TRBD2 spans 6 bases. The end of the DNA is better explained by TRBJ2-7, so the J call may be wrong. Sequenced input: PBMCs. This sequence was found in a man aged 40-49 years in good health and CMV-seropositive. In nucleotides, the sequence is TGTGCCATCAGTGAAGCTGGGGGGAGTAAGGCCTACGAGCAGTACTTC. Translated, it gives CAISEAGGSKAYEQYF.